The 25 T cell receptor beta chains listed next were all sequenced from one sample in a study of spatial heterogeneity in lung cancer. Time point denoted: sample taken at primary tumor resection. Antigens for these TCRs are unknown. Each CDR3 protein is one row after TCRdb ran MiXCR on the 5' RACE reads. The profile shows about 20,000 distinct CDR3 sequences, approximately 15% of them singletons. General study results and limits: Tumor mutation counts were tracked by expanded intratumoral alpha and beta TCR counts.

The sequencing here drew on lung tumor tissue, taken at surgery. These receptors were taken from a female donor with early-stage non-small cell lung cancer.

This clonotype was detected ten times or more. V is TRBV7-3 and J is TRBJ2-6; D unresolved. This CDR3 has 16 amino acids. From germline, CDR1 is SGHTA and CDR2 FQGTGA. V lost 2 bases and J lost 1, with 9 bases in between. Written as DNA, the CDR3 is TGTGCCAGCAGCTTATTCCACTCTTCTGGGGCCAACGTCCTGACTTTC. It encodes CASSLFHSSGANVLTF.

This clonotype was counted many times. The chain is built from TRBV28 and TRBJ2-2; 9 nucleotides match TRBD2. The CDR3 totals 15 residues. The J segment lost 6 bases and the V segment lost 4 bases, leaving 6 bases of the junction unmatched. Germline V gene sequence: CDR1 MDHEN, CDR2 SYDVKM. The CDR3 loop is CASSWSGRSSGELFF. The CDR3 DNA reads TGTGCCAGCAGTTGGAGCGGGAGGTCGTCCGGGGAGCTGTTTTTT.

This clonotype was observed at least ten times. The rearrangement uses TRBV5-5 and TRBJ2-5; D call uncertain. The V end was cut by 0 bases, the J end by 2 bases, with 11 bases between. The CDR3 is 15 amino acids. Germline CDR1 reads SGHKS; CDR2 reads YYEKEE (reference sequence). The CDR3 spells CASSLGPQEQETQYF. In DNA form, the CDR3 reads TGTGCCAGCAGCTTGGGTCCCCAGGAGCAAGAGACCCAGTACTTC.

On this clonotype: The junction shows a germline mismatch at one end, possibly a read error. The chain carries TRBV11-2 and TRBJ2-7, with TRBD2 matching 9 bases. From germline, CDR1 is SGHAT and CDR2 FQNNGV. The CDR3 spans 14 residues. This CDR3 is CASSSGLALYEKYF. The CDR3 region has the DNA TGTGCCAGCAGCTCGGGACTAGCTTTGTACGAGAAGTACTTC.

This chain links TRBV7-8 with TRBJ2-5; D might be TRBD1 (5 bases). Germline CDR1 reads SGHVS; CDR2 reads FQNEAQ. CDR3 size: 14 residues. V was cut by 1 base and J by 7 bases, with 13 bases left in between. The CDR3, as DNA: TGTGCCAGCAGCTTAGTTGCAGGTGGGGCGACCCAGTACTTC. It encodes CASSLVAGGATQYF.

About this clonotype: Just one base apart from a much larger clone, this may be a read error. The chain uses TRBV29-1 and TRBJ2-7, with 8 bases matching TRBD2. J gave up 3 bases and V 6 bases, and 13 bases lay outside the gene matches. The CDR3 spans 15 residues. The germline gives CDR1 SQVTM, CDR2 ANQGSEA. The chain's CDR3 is CSVFSGKVLYYEQYF. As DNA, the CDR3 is TGCAGCGTCTTTAGCGGGAAGGTTTTATACTACGAGCAGTACTTC.

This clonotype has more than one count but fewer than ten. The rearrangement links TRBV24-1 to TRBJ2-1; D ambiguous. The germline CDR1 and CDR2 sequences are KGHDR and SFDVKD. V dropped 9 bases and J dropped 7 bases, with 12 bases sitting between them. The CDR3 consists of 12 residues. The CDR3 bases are TGTGCCACCGAAGGAGATTTAAATGAGCAGTTCTTC. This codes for CATEGDLNEQFF.

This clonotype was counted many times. For the CDR3, the DNA is TGCAGTGCTAGAGATCCAGGCGGCAGCTCCTACAATGAGCAGTTCTTC. Translated: CSARDPGGSSYNEQFF. This rearrangement joins TRBV20-1 to TRBJ2-1, with D uncertain. The CDR3 runs 16 residues. CDR1 is DFQATT, CDR2 SNEGSKA, per germline (reference sequence). V was shortened by 0 bases and J by 0 bases, with 12 bases between the two germline ends.

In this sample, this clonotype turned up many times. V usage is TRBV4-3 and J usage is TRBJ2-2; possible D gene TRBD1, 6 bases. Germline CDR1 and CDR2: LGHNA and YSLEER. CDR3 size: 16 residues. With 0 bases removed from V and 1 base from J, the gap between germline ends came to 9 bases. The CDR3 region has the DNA TGCGCCAGCAGCCAAGAAAGGGGGAGGAACACCGGGGAGCTGTTTTTT. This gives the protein CASSQERGRNTGELFF.

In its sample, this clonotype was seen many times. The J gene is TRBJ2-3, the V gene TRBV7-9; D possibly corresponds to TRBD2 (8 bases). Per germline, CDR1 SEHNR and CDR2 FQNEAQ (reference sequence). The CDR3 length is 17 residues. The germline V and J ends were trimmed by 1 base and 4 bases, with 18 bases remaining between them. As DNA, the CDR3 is TGTGCCAGCAGCTTAGTCGGGGGGGGACAGCGGCCAGATACGCAGTATTTT. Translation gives CASSLVGGGQRPDTQYF. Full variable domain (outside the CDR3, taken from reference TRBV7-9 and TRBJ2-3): DTGVSQNPRHKITKRGQNVTFRCDPISEHNRLYWYRQTLGQGPEFLTYFQNEAQLEKSRLLSDRFSAERPKGSFSTLEIQRTEQGDSAMYLCASSLVGGGQRPDTQYFGPGTRLTVL.

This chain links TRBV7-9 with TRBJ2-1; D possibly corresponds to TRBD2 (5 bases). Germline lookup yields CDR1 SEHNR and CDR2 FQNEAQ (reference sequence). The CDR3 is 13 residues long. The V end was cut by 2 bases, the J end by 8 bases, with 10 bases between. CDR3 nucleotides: TGTGCCAGCAGCTTACGGAGCGGAGATGAGCAGTTCTTC. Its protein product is CASSLRSGDEQFF.

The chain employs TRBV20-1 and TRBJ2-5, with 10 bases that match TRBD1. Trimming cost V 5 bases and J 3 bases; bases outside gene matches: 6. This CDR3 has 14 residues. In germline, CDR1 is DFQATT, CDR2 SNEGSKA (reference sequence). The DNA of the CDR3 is TGCAGTGCTTATTCCGGGACAGGGGAAGAGACCCAGTACTTC. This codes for CSAYSGTGEETQYF.

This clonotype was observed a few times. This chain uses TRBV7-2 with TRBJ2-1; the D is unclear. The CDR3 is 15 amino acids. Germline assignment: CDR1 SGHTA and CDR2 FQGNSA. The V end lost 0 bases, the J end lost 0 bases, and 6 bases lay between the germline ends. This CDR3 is CASSLAVGSYNEQFF. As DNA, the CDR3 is TGTGCCAGCAGCTTAGCAGTGGGCTCCTACAATGAGCAGTTCTTC.

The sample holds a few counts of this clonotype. CDR3 in DNA: TGTGCCAGCAGCTTAACGTTAGGGGAGCAGTACTTC. Amino acids: CASSLTLGEQYF. The chain joins TRBV7-3 to TRBJ2-7, with D hard to call. The V gene's germline CDR1 is SGHTA and CDR2 FQGTGA. The CDR3 is made up of 12 amino acids. Deletions cut 0 bases from V and 7 bases from J, with 7 bases between.

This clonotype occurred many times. The CDR3 here is CASSGQEINEQFF. DNA of the CDR3: TGTGCCAGCTCGGGACAGGAGATCAATGAGCAGTTCTTC. This rearrangement joins TRBV6-6 to TRBJ2-1; the match to TRBD1 covers 8 bases. The CDR3 runs 13 residues. Germline CDR1 reads MNHNY; CDR2 reads SVGAGI (reference sequence). J was trimmed by 6 bases and V by 8 bases; bases with no gene match: 6.

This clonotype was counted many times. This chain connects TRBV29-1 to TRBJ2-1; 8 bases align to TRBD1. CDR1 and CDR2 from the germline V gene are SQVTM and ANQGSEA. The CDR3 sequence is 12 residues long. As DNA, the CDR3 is TGCATCGGACAGGGTTCCTACAATGAGCAGTTCTTC. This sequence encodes CIGQGSYNEQFF.

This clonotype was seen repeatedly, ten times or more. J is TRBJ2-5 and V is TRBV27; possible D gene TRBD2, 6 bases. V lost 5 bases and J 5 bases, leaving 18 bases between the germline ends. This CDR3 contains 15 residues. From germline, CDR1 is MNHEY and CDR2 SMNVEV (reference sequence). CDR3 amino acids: CASSAAGTYGETQYF. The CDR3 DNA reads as TGTGCCAGCAGTGCCGCCGGGACTTATGGGGAGACCCAGTACTTC.

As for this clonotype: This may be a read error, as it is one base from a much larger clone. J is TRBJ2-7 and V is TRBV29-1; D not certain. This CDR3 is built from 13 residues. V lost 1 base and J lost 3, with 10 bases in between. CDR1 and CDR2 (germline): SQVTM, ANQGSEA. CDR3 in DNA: TGCAGCGTTGAAGTATCTCCTGTCTACGAGCAGTACTTC. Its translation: CSVEVSPVYEQYF.

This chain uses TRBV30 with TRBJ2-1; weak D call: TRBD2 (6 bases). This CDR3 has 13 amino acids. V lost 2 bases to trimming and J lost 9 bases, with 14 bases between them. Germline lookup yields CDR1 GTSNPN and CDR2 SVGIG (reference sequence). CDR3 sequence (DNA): TGTGCCTGGAGTTACCTAGCGAGGGGTGAGCAGTTCTTC. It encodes CAWSYLARGEQFF.

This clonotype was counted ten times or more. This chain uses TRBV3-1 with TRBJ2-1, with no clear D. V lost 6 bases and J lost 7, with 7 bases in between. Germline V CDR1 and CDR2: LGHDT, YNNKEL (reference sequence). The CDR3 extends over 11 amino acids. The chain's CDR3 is CASSRNNEQFF. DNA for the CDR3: TGTGCCAGCAGTCGGAATAATGAGCAGTTCTTC.

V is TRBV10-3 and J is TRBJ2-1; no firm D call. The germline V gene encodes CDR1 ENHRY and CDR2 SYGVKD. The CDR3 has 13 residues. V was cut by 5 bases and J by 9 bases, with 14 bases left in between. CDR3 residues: CAISQNEDSEQFF. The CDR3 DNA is TGTGCCATCAGTCAGAACGAGGATTCTGAGCAGTTCTTC.

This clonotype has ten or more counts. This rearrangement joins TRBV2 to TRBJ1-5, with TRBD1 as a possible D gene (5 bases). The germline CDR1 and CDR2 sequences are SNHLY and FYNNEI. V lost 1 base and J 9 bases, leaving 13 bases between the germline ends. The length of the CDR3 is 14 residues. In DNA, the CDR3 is TGTGCCAGCAGTGAAGGGGGGGGTTTGTGGCCCCAGCATTTT. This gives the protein CASSEGGGLWPQHF.

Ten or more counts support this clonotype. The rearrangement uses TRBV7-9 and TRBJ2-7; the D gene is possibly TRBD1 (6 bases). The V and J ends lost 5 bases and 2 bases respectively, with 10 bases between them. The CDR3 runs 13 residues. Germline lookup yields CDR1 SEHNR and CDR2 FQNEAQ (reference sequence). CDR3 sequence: CASSHDRTYEQYF. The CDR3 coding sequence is TGTGCCAGCAGCCACGACAGGACCTACGAGCAGTACTTC.

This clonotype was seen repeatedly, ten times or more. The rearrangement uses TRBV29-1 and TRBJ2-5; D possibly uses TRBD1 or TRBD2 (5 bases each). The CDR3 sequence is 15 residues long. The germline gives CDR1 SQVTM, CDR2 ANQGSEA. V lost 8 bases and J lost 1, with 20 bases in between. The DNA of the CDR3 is TGCAGCCTGGCCAAGGGGACGGGCCCCCAAGAGACCCAGTACTTC. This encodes CSLAKGTGPQETQYF.

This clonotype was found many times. CDR3 nucleotides: TGTGCCGGGTCCTCGAAGTACGAGCAGTACTTC. Translated, it gives CAGSSKYEQYF. This chain uses TRBV6-1 with TRBJ2-7; D gene uncertain. The length of the CDR3 is 11 residues. Deletions cut 11 bases from V and 4 bases from J, with 12 bases between. From germline, CDR1 is MNHNS and CDR2 SASEGT.